This TCR beta chain was documented in a study of early T cells in non-severe SARS-CoV-2 infection (dated by TCRdb to the early 2020s). About the study as a whole: Bulk RNA from unsorted whole blood was used for TCR sequencing, so alpha and beta chains could not be paired.

Broad study findings and their caveats: VDJdb matching was skewed toward anti-spike CD8 responses and likely underestimated virus-specific expansions by missing private and CD4 specificities.

The method behind the library was 5' RACE. Reads for this sample came from a NextSeq 500. The TCR library protocol attached unique molecular identifiers to individual cDNA molecules to correct for sequencing error and PCR bias. TCR alpha and beta chains were both sequenced, and the abundances of alpha and beta sequences in each sample were closely correlated with each other. In the source study's methods: Decombinator V4 was used to perform V gene, J gene and CDR3 annotation of TCR sequences. Expanded TCRs were defined as changing significantly between any two time points under a Poisson model with p below 0.0001. TCR abundances were normalised to the total number of TCRs sequenced per sample and were expressed as counts per million. MAIT TCRs were defined by TRAV1-2 paired with TRAJ12, TRAJ20 or TRAJ33, and iNKT TCRs by TRAV10 paired with TRAJ18. VDJdb, accessed on 1 November 2021, was searched for TCRs annotated for CMV, EBV and SARS-CoV-2, and TCRs annotated for more than one antigen were excluded. The raw public data were reprocessed by TCRdb itself: fastp quality trimming at Q25, MiXCR clonotype calling, in-frame beta chains only. Each entry merges the rows of one CDR3 protein and shows their most common DNA and genes. These V and J calls are TCRdb output, not the study's own analysis. The sample profile shows about 64,000 distinct CDR3 sequences; roughly 12% of them were found once. The ten largest clones represent over 1.1% of the sample.

The germline V gene encodes CDR1 SGDLS and CDR2 YYNGEE. Reading from cysteine to phenylalanine, the CDR3 counts 15 amino acids. Only the CDR3 portion is preserved as DNA: 45 bases, with reading frame beginning at the first base. Trimming leaves V shorter by 4 bases and J shorter by 5 bases, with the junction holding 10 bases beyond the gene matches. This was a case-control study nested in a cohort of healthcare workers in London, UK, who had nasopharyngeal swab PCR tests and blood samples taken every week. Healthcare workers were recruited between 23 and 31 March 2020, during the week of the UK lockdown, and were followed weekly for up to roughly 15 weeks. This clonotype was counted only a few times. The antigen it recognizes is unknown. No base qualities exist here, and no much larger clone lies one base off it.

Sequenced here: whole blood, sampled at baseline. This TCR was recovered from an adult who was a healthcare worker with PCR-confirmed SARS-CoV-2 infection or an uninfected control (not recorded which). Recombination linked TRBV9 to TRBJ1-1, with TRBD1 identical over 8 junction bases. The DNA is as follows: TGTGCCAGCAGCTCCCGGACAGGGATAGGGACTGAAGCTTTCTTT. Translated, it reads CASSSRTGIGTEAFF.